This T cell receptor (beta chain) was captured in a study of tumor-infiltrating lymphocytes in primary liver carcinoma. This clonotype turned up a few times. The target antigen is unknown. Since a much larger clone is just one base distant, this may be a read error. Study results and caveats: The study found only about 7-25% of top clones in all five tumor regions. Overlap between tumor regions exceeded overlap of tumor with adjacent tissue or blood.

Total RNA and DNA came together from around 20-30 mg of bulk tissue without cell sorting. Every patient had chronic HBV infection and was treatment-naive. The authors made TCR beta cDNA from 500 to 600 ng total RNA with a constant-region primer. Each TCR beta library was derived from three nested multiplex PCR rounds that employed slightly modified ARM-PCR. A single record per CDR3 protein comes from TCRdb applying MiXCR to the multiplex PCR reads. The sample lists approximately 22,000 distinct CDR3 sequences; roughly 70% were seen once. This receptor was obtained from a man in his forties or fifties with primary liver carcinoma and hepatitis B virus infection. Sequenced input: liver tumor tissue from sampling region 1. Subset defined: tumor region T1, superior pole.

For the CDR3, the DNA is TGTACCAGCAAGCAGGGGTCGGCCTCCTACGAGCAGTACTTC. Its translation: CTSKQGSASYEQYF. The chain has TRBV28 and TRBJ2-7, with D possibly being TRBD1 (6 bases). The V gene's germline CDR1 is MDHEN and CDR2 SYDVKM. CDR3 size: 14 residues.